This entry features one T cell receptor beta chain sequence. Its antigen is currently unknown. Its ends do not fully match the called genes, so a read error is possible. This record belongs to a study of T-cell reconstitution after alpha-beta-depleted transplantation in children. Unique molecular identifiers featured in how the TCRbeta library was prepared. In TCRdb, the PCR reads were re-called with MiXCR into one record per CDR3 protein. This sample has approximately 500,000 distinct CDR3 sequences, with about 11% found just once. Broader study findings: Surviving thymic progenitors and recipient T cells were the source of high TCRbeta diversity at day 60 in some patients.

This receptor was obtained from a child aged 2-15 years with inherited bone marrow failure, due to receive a stem cell transplant. Specimen: PBMCs, collected before TCRalphabeta/CD19-depleted stem cell transplant.

This chain's CDR3 is CAISESNREDDQFF. The CDR3 DNA follows: TGTGCCATCAGTGAATCGAACAGGGAAGATGACCAGTTCTTC. The chain couples TRBV10-3 to TRBJ2-1; a weak D match, TRBD1 (6 bases). This CDR3 has 14 residues. Germline loops: CDR1 ENHRY, CDR2 SYGVKD.